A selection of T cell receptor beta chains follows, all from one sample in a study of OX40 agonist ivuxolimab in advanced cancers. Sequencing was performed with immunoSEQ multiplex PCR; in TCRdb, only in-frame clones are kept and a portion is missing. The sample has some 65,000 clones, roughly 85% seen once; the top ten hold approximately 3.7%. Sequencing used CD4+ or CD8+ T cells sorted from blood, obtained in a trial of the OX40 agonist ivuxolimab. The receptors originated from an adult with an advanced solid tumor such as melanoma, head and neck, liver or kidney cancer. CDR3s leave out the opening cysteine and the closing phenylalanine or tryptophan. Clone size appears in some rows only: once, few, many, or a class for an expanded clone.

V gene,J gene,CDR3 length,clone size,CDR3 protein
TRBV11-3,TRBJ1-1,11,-,ASSLVPTGEAF
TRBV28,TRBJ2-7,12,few,ASSLPLSGTEQY
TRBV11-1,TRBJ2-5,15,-,ASSLLWVGGGRETQY
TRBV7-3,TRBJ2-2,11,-,ASSSSNTGELF
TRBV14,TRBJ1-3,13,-,ASSRGTVAGNTIY
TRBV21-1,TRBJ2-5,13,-,ASSRRERAQETQY
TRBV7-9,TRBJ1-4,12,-,ASNPVGTNEKLF
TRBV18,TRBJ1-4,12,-,ASSGARINEKLF
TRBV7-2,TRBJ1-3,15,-,ASGLNRGAIPGNTIY
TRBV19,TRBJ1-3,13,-,ASMVQWQIPNTIY
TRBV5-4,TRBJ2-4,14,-,ASSLRTGGGKNIQY
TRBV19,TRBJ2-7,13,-,ASSISDRGVYEQY
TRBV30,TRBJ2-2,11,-,AWSVRPTGELF
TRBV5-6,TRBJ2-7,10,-,ASSRTSYEQY
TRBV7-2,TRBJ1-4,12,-,ASSLRTGLGKLF
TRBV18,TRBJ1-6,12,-,ASSPGTGVEALH
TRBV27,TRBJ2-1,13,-,ASSLTSGSGDEQF
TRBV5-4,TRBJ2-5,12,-,ASSLASGGETQY
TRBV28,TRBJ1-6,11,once,ASRGGPLPPLH
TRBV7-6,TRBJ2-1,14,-,ASSLVGTQSRNEQF
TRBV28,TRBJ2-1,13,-,ASRQQGFPYNEQF
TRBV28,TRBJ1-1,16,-,ASSQIGTGDLRNTEAF
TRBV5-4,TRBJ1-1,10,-,ASSAGPTEAF
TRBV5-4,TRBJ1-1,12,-,ASSFDTVNTEAF
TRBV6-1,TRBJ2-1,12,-,ASGAGGNLNEQF
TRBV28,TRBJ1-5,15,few,ASSSPPAVRSNQPQH
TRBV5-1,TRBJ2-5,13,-,ASSMTGTAKETQY
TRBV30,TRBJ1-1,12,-,AWSVQGARTEAF
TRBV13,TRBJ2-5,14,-,ASSLFASANRETQY
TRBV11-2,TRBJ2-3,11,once,ASSLGPGDTQY
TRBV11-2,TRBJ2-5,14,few,ASSPASGPYQETQY
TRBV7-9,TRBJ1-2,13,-,ASSSSPGGNYGYT
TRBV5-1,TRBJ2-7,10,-,ASSREMYEQY
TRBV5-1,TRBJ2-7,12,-,ASSLEDRVYEQY
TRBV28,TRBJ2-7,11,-,ASRTTGGYEQY
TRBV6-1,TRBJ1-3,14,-,ASSDRGQISGNTIY
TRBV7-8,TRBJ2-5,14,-,ASRVGLAVGGETQY
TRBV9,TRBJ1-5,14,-,ASSVDGDSLNQPQH
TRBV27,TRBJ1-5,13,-,ASSLMGRSNQPQH
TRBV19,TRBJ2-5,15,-,ASRRSHLPGYQETQY
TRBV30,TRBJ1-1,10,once,AWSESNTEAF
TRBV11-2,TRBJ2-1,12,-,ASSRDTGVDEQF
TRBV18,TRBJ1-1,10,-,ASSPVSAEAF
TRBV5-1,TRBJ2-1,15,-,ASSLAGPSRSYNEQF
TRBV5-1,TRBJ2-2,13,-,ASSTDRGPTGELF
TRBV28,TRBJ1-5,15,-,ASRQSPHAPSNQPQH
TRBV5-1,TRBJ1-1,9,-,ASTGGTEAF
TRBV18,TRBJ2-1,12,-,ASSPGDRGNEQF
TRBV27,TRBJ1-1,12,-,ASSGQGLNTEAF
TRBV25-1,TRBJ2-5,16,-,ASSELGQGARLRETQY
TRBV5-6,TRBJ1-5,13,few,ASSLKGLGNQPQH
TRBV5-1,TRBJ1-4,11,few,ASSLTGLEKLF
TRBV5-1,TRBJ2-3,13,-,ASSLGGPSTDTQY
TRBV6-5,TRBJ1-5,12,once,ASSRTDSNQPQH
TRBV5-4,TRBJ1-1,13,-,ASSLGGRENTEAF
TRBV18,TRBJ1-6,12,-,ASSLQGQNSPLH
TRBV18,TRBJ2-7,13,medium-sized,ASSPRGLVSGEQY
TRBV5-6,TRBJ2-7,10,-,ASSTTSFEQY
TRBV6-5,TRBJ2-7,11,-,ASSTVGGFEQY